This TCR beta chain was sequenced during a study of blood T cell repertoires in COVID-19. Study-wide context: T cells, B-cell-depleted T cells, or PBMCs provided the cDNA or gDNA that served as material.

The CDR3 sequence is 13 residues long. The germline CDR1 and CDR2 sequences are DFQATT and SNEGSKA (reference sequence). With 3 bases removed from V and 5 bases from J, the gap between germline ends came to 13 bases. Authors' data handling: Amplification of reference gene primers provided the estimated nucleated cell counts. Data came from immunoSEQ multiplex PCR; TCRdb stores just in-frame clones and leaves some out. From that table come the V and J calls and clone size; the DNA was used to work out D and trimming. The profile shows around 60,000 clones, approximately 87% of them singletons. This clone turned up a few times.

The gene calls are TRBV20-1 and TRBJ1-1; D is uncertain. This sequence originates from a human donor in a cohort sampled during active COVID-19. The sequenced sample was peripheral blood. The CDR3 DNA follows: TGCAGTGCTAGTCGTGACTATTTGACTGAAGCTTTCTTT. Protein product: CSASRDYLTEAFF.